The 16 T cell receptor beta chains reported below all come from one sample, sequenced in a study of T cell responses to AZD1222 COVID-19 vaccine. Profiling relied on immunoSEQ multiplex PCR, and the TCRdb table lists in-frame clones only, not all of them. This table has some 94,000 clones, 89% appearing once. Specimen: peripheral blood, collected 28 days after the second AZD1222 dose. The receptors come from an adult who received the AZD1222 COVID-19 vaccine.

This chain connects TRBV7-2 to TRBJ2-5; maybe TRBD2 (6 bases). Between the trimmed V and J ends, which lost 5 bases and 7 bases, there was a span of 11 bases. CDR3 size: 12 residues. The germline gives CDR1 SGHTA, CDR2 FQGNSA. CDR3 coding DNA: TGTGCCAGCAGCCCCACTAGCTCGACCCAGTACTTC. It is translated as CASSPTSSTQYF.

The rearrangement joins TRBV18 to TRBJ2-7, with TRBD2 matching 13 bases. Germline V gene data show CDR1 as KGHSH and CDR2 as LQKENI. The CDR3 is made up of 17 amino acids. V shed 4 bases, J shed 3 bases, and the junction held 9 bases outside the gene matches. The CDR3 here is CASSREPGLAGIYEQYF. The CDR3 nucleotides are TGTGCCAGCTCACGAGAACCGGGACTAGCGGGGATCTACGAGCAGTACTTC.

The genes are TRBV9 and TRBJ2-3, with 15 bases that match TRBD2. Germline V gives CDR1 SGDLS, CDR2 YYNGEE. This CDR3 contains 18 residues. With V trimmed by 3 bases and J by 1 base, 6 bases remained unmatched. The chain's CDR3 is CASSERTSGGAGTDTQYF. CDR3 bases: TGTGCCAGCAGCGAGAGGACTAGCGGGGGGGCGGGCACAGATACGCAGTATTTT.

Notes on this clone: Other nucleotide sequences from this sample produce the same CDR3. The chain employs TRBV7-9 and TRBJ1-6; D gene ambiguous. With 1 base removed from V and 7 bases from J, the gap between germline ends came to 11 bases. The CDR3 length is 15 residues. Germline V gene data show CDR1 as SEHNR and CDR2 as FQNEAQ (reference sequence). CDR3 loop: CASSLGRQGNSPLHF. As DNA, the CDR3 is TGTGCCAGCAGCTTAGGTCGGCAAGGAAATTCACCCCTCCACTTT. Using reference TRBV7-9 and TRBJ1-6 for the parts outside the CDR3, the full variable domain is DTGVSQNPRHKITKRGQNVTFRCDPISEHNRLYWYRQTLGQGPEFLTYFQNEAQLEKSRLLSDRFSAERPKGSFSTLEIQRTEQGDSAMYLCASSLGRQGNSPLHFGNGTRLTVT.

V is TRBV3-1 (or the pseudogene TRBV3-2) and J is TRBJ2-4, with TRBD2 as a possible D gene (6 bases). V shed 1 base and J shed 3 bases, with 7 bases lying between them. This CDR3 has 14 residues. CDR1 and CDR2 (germline): LGHDT, YNNKEL (reference sequence). CDR3 nucleotide sequence: TGTGCCAGCAGCCAAGTTAGCGGCAAAAACATTCAGTACTTC. Amino acid sequence: CASSQVSGKNIQYF.

This rearrangement joins TRBV7-3 to TRBJ2-6, with 11 positions matching TRBD1. The trim removed 5 bases at V and 1 base at J, leaving 7 bases unmatched. The CDR3 is 18 residues long. The germline gives CDR1 SGHTA, CDR2 FQGTGA. The CDR3: CASSPWTGGLSGANVLTF. The CDR3 DNA reads as TGTGCCAGCAGCCCATGGACAGGGGGCTTGTCTGGGGCCAACGTCCTGACTTTC.

V usage is TRBV19 and J usage is TRBJ2-1; the D gene could be TRBD1 or TRBD2 (5 bases each). CDR1 is LNHDA and CDR2 is SQIVND in the germline V gene (reference sequence). This CDR3 spans 8 amino acids. V lost 7 bases, J lost 15 bases, and 7 bases lay in between. CDR3 in DNA: TGTGCCAGTAATGGGGGGTTCTTC. Translation: CASNGGFF.

J is TRBJ1-2 and V is TRBV28, with D perhaps TRBD1 (6 bases). Germline CDR1 is MDHEN and CDR2 is SYDVKM. The CDR3 is 15 amino acids. Trimming removed 4 bases from V and 4 bases from J, with 16 bases in between. CDR3 in DNA: TGTGCCAGCAGTTCCCCCCGGGGGCTGAGCTATGGCTACACCTTC. This codes for CASSSPRGLSYGYTF.

The rearrangement uses TRBV9 and TRBJ1-2, with 10 bases identical to TRBD1. Looked up from germline, CDR1 is SGDLS and CDR2 is YYNGEE. This CDR3 is 15 amino acids long. The V and J ends lost 4 bases and 3 bases, in that order; junction bases with no gene match: 6. The CDR3 DNA follows: TGTGCCAGCAGCCCAAGGACAGGGGGGTACTATGGCTACACCTTC. Its protein product is CASSPRTGGYYGYTF.

The chain has TRBV7-3 and TRBJ2-5; 9 positions match TRBD1. Losses at the gene ends were 5 bases for V and 4 bases for J; bases not matched to a gene: 8. This CDR3 spans 15 amino acids. Germline V gene data show CDR1 as SGHTA and CDR2 as FQGTGA. The CDR3 DNA follows: TGTGCCAGCAGCCGGGGACAGGGAGGTAGAGAGACCCAGTACTTC. Amino acid sequence: CASSRGQGGRETQYF.

The rearrangement joins TRBV7-3 to TRBJ1-1; D is ambiguous. V was shortened by 7 bases and J by 3 bases, with 12 bases between the two germline ends. Germline-derived CDR1 and CDR2 are SGHTA and FQGTGA. The CDR3 loop spans 13 amino acids. Here the CDR3 DNA reads TGTGCCAGCAAAGGCTTCGGGGACACTGAAGCTTTCTTT. The encoded protein is CASKGFGDTEAFF.

This chain links TRBV4-2 with TRBJ2-1; 8 nucleotides line up with TRBD2. Unmatched junction bases numbered 5, after V lost 0 bases and J lost 4 bases. Germline loops: CDR1 LGHNA, CDR2 YNFKEQ. This CDR3 contains 16 residues. Here the CDR3 reads CASSQDPGGGYNEQFF. CDR3 in DNA: TGTGCCAGCAGCCAAGATCCCGGGGGGGGGTACAATGAGCAGTTCTTC.

The chain recombines TRBV9 with TRBJ2-2; 9 bases agree with TRBD2. This CDR3 spans 16 amino acids. Germline CDR1 and CDR2: SGDLS and YYNGEE. V dropped 3 bases and J dropped 4; count of bases not matched to a gene: 7. The CDR3 region is CASSARGGAGTGELFF. The CDR3 nucleotides read TGTGCCAGCAGCGCGCGGGGGGGCGCGGGCACCGGGGAGCTGTTTTTT.

This chain uses TRBV5-5 with TRBJ1-2; a possible D gene is TRBD1 (6 bases). With 4 bases removed from V and 4 bases from J, the gap between germline ends came to 17 bases. The CDR3 spans 15 residues. The V gene's germline CDR1 is SGHKS and CDR2 YYEKEE (reference sequence). CDR3 amino acids: CASSVGPQGRYGYTF. The CDR3 nucleotides are TGTGCCAGCAGCGTAGGCCCGCAGGGGCGCTATGGCTACACCTTC. Looking up the rest from reference TRBV5-5 and TRBJ1-2 gives the full variable domain: DAGVTQSPTHLIKTRGQQVTLRCSPISGHKSVSWYQQVLGQGPQFIFQYYEKEERGRGNFPDRFSARQFPNYSSELNVNALLLGDSALYLCASSVGPQGRYGYTFGSGTRLTVV.

This clone has a handful of counts. The CDR3 here is CASSHTLPTRGSANYGYTF. The CDR3 bases are TGTGCCAGCAGCCACACGCTACCGACTCGAGGGTCAGCTAACTATGGCTACACCTTC. The J gene is TRBJ1-2, the V gene TRBV4-2; D not resolved. The CDR3 is made up of 19 amino acids. Germline loops: CDR1 LGHNA, CDR2 YNFKEQ. The V end was cut by 3 bases, the J end by 0 bases, with 23 bases between.

The chain is built from TRBV6-2 or TRBV6-3 and TRBJ1-5; D remains ambiguous. Deletions cut 0 bases from V and 5 bases from J, with 23 bases between. The CDR3 consists of 19 residues. CDR1 MNHEY and CDR2 SVGEGT come from the germline V gene. Here the CDR3 reads CASSYSRGREWIPDQPQHF. The CDR3 nucleotides are TGTGCCAGCAGTTACTCGAGAGGCCGGGAATGGATTCCGGATCAGCCCCAGCATTTT.